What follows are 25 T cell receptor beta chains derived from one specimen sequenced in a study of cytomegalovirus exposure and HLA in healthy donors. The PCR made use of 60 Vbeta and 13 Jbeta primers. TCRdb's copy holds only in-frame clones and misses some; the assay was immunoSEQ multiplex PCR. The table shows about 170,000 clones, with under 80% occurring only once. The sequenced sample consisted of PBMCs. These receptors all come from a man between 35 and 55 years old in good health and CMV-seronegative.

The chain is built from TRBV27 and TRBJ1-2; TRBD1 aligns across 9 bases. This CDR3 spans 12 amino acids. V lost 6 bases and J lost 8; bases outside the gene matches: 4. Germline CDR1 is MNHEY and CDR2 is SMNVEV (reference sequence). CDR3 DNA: TGTGCCAGCAGGACAGGGGGGGGAGGCTACACCTTC. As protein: CASRTGGGGYTF.

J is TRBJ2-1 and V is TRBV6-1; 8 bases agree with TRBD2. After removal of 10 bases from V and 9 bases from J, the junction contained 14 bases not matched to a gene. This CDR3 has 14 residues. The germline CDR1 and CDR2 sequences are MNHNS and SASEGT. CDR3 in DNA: TGTGCCATCGAGATGTCGGGGGGGCGGTCTGAGCAGTTCTTC. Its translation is CAIEMSGGRSEQFF.

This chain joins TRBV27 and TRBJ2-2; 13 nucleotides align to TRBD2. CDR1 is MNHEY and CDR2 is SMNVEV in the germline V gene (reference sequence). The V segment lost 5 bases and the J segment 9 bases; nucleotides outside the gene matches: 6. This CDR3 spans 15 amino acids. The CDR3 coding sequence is TGTGCCAGCAGTATCACTAGCGGGAGGGCCCGGGAGCTGTTTTTT. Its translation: CASSITSGRARELFF.

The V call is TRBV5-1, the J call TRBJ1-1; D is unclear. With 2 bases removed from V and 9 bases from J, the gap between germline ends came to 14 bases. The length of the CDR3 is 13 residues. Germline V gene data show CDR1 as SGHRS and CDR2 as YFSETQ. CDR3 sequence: CASSFGNNLKAFF. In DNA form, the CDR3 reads TGCGCCAGCAGCTTCGGGAATAATCTTAAAGCTTTCTTT.

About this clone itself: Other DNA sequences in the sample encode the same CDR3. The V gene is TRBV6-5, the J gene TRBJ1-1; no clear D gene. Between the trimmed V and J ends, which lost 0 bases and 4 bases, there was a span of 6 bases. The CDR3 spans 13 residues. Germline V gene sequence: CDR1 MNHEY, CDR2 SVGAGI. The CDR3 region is CASSYSRGTEAFF. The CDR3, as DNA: TGTGCCAGCAGTTACTCCCGGGGCACTGAAGCTTTCTTT.

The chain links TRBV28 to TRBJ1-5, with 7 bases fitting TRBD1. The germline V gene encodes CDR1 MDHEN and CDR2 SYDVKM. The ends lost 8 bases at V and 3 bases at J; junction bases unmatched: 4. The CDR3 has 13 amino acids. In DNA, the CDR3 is TGTGCCAGCTACGACAGGGTCAATCAGCCCCAGCATTTT. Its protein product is CASYDRVNQPQHF. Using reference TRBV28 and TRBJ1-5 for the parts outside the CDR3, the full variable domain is DVKVTQSSRYLVKRTGEKVFLECVQDMDHENMFWYRQDPGLGLRLIYFSYDVKMKEKGDIPEGYSVSREKKERFSLILESASTNQTSMYLCASYDRVNQPQHFGDGTRLSIL.

The CDR3 spells CASSPRGSTEAFF. The CDR3 DNA reads TGTGCCAGCTCACCGAGGGGGAGCACTGAAGCTTTCTTT. The chain uses TRBV18 and TRBJ1-1, with D possibly being TRBD1 (6 bases). From germline, CDR1 is KGHSH and CDR2 LQKENI. This CDR3 spans 13 amino acids. Trimming shortened V by 3 bases and J by 4 bases, and 9 bases separated the two germline ends.

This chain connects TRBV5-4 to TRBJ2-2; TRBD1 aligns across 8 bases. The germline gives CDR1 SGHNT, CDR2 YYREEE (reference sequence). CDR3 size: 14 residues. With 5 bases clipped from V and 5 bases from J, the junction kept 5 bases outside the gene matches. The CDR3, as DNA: TGTGCCAGCAGACAGGGGGTTGATACCGGGGAGCTGTTTTTT. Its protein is CASRQGVDTGELFF.

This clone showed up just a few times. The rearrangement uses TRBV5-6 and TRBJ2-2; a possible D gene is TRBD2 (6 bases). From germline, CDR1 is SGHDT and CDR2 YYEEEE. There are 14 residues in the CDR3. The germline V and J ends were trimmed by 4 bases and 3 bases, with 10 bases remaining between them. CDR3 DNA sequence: TGTGCCAGCAGCGCGGGATCCTACACCGGGGAGCTGTTTTTT. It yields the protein CASSAGSYTGELFF.

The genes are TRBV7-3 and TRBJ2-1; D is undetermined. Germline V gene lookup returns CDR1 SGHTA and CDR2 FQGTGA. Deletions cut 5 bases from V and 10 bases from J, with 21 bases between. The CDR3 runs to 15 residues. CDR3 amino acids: CASSPTSLLLSEQFF. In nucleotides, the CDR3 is TGTGCCAGCAGCCCCACGAGTCTGCTTTTATCGGAGCAGTTCTTC.

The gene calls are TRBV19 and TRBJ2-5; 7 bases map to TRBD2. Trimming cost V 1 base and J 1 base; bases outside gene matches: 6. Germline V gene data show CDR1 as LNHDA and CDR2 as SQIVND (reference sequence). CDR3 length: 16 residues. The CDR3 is CASSIGLAAIQETQYF. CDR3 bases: TGTGCCAGTAGTATAGGGCTAGCGGCGATCCAAGAGACCCAGTACTTC. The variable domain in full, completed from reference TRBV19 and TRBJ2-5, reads DGGITQSPKYLFRKEGQNVTLSCEQNLNHDAMYWYRQDPGQGLRLIYYSQIVNDFQKGDIAEGYSVSREKKESFPLTVTSAQKNPTAFYLCASSIGLAAIQETQYFGPGTRLLVL.

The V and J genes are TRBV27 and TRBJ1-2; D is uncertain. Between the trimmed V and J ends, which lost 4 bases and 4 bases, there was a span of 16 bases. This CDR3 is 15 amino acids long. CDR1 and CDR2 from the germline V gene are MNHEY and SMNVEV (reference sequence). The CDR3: CASSWSGQTLYGYTF. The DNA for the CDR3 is TGTGCCAGCAGTTGGTCTGGGCAGACACTCTATGGCTACACCTTC.

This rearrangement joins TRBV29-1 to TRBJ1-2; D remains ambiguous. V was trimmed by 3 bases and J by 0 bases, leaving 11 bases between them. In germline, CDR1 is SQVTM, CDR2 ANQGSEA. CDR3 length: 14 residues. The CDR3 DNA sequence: TGCAGCGTTGATGAGCCCCAATCTAACTATGGCTACACCTTC. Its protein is CSVDEPQSNYGYTF. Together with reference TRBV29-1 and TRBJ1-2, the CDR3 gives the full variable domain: SAVISQKPSRDICQRGTSLTIQCQVDSQVTMMFWYRQQPGQSLTLIATANQGSEATYESGFVIDKFPISRPNLTFSTLTVSNMSPEDSSIYLCSVDEPQSNYGYTFGSGTRLTVV.

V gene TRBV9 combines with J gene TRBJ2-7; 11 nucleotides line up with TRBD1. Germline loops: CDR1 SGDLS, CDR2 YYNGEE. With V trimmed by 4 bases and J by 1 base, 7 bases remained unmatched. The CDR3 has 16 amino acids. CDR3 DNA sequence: TGTGCCAGCAGCCCATCCGGGACAGGGGGTTCCTACGAGCAGTACTTC. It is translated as CASSPSGTGGSYEQYF.

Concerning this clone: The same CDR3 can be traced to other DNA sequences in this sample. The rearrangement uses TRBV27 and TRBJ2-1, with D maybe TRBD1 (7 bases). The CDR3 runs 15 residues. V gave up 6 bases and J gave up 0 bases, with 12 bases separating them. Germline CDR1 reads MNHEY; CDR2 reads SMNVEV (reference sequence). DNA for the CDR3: TGTGCCAGCAGCTCGCGGGACAGCTCCTACAATGAGCAGTTCTTC. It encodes CASSSRDSSYNEQFF.

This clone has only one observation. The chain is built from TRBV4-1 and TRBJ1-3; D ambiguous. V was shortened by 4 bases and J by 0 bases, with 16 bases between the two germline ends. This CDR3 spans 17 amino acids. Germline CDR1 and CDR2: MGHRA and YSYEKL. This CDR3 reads CASSPTQLSSSGNTIYF. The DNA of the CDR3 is TGCGCCAGCAGCCCAACACAGTTATCAAGCTCTGGAAACACCATATATTTT.

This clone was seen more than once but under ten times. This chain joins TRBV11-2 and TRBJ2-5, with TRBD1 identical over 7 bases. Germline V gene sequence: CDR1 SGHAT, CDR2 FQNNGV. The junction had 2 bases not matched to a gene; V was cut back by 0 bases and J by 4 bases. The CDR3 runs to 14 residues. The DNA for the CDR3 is TGTGCCAGCAGCTTAGAAGGGGGCCCAGAGACCCAGTACTTC. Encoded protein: CASSLEGGPETQYF.

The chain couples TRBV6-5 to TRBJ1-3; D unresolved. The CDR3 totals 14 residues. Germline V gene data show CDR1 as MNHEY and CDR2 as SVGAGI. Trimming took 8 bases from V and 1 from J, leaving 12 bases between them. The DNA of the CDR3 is TGTGCCAGCGGAGGGCATGAATCTGGAAACACCATATATTTT. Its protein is CASGGHESGNTIYF.

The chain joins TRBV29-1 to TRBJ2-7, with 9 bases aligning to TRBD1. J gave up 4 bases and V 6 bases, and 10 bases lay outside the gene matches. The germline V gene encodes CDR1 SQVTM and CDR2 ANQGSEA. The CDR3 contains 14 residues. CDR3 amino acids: CSVGRGTGWYEQYF. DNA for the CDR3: TGCAGCGTAGGGCGTGGGACAGGGTGGTACGAGCAGTACTTC.

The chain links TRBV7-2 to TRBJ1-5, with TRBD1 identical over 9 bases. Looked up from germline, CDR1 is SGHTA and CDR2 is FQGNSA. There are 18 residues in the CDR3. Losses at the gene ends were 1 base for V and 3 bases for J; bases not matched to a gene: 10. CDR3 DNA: TGTGCCAGCAGCTTAGTACATGGGGGGACAGGGAACAATCAGCCCCAGCATTTT. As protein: CASSLVHGGTGNNQPQHF.

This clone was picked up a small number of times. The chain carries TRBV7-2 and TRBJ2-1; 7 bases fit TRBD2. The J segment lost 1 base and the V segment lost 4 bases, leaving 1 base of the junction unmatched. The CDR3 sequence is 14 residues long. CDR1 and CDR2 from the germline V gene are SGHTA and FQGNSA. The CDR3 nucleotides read TGTGCCAGCAGCTCTAGCGGATCCTACAATGAGCAGTTCTTC. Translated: CASSSSGSYNEQFF.

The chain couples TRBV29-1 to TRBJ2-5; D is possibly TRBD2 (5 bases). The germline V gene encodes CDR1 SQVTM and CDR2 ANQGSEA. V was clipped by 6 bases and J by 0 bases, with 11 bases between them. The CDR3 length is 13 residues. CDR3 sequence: CSVPSGDQETQYF. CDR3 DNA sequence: TGCAGCGTCCCCAGCGGTGACCAAGAGACCCAGTACTTC.

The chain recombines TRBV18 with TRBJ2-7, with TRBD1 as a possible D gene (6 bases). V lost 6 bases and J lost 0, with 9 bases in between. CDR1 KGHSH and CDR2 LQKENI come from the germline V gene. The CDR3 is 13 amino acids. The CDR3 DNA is TGTGCCAGCTCGGACAGTAACTCCTACGAGCAGTACTTC. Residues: CASSDSNSYEQYF.

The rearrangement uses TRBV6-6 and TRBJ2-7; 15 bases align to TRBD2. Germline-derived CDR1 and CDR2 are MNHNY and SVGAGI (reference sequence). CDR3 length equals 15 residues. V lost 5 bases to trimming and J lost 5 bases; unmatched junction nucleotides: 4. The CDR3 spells CASSQGLAGGNEQYF. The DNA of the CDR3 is TGTGCCAGCAGTCAGGGACTAGCGGGAGGCAACGAGCAGTACTTC.

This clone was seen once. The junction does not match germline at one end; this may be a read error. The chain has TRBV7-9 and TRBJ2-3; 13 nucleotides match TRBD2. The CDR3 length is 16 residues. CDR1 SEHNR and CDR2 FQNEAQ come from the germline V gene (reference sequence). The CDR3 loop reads CSSGKPGTSGTNTQYF. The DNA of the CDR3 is TGTTCCAGCGGAAAACCCGGGACTAGCGGGACCAATACGCAGTATTTT.